The source of this TCR beta chain is a study of a mutant IDH1 vaccine in newly diagnosed glioma. About the research overall: Vaccines were first given 4-6 weeks after radiotherapy alone, or with temozolomide cycles. Participants attended visit V12, the safety follow-up, at week 35, and then attended visit V13 at week 47.

The time point denotes: week 35, safety follow-up. In the vaccine, a single dose held 300 ug of the mutant IDH1 20-mer peptide, along with topical imiquimod. Method: immunoSEQ multiplex PCR; TCRdb's copy keeps in-frame clones and lacks some. The sample consists of roughly 26,000 clones, roughly 80% of them appearing once. On this clone: Its target is unknown.

This TCR derives from a man in his thirties or forties with glioma. Sequencing was performed on PBMCs, taken from a glioma patient whose treatment included an IDH1 peptide vaccine.

The CDR3 DNA sequence: TGTGCCAGCAGCTTAGAGGGTTATCAGCCCCAGCATTTT. This gives the protein CASSLEGYQPQHF. The genes are TRBV11-2 and TRBJ1-5, with D hard to call. CDR1 and CDR2 (germline): SGHAT, FQNNGV. The V end lost 0 bases, the J end lost 5 bases, and 5 bases lay between the germline ends. The CDR3 has 13 residues. The full variable domain, rest sourced from reference TRBV11-2 and TRBJ1-5, is EAGVAQSPRYKIIEKRQSVAFWCNPISGHATLYWYQQILGQGPKLLIQFQNNGVVDDSQLPKDRFSAERLKGVDSTLKIQPAKLEDSAVYLCASSLEGYQPQHFGDGTRLSIL.